These 12 T cell receptor beta chains came from one sample sequenced in a study of early T cells in non-severe SARS-CoV-2 infection. TCRdb re-analysed the 5' RACE reads in MiXCR, keeping a single row per CDR3 protein. Of 45,000 to 55,000 distinct CDR3 sequences listed, roughly 7.7% are singletons. The specimen sequenced was whole blood. The receptor source for this set is an adult who was a healthcare worker with PCR-confirmed SARS-CoV-2 infection or an uninfected control (not recorded which).

The sample holds many counts of this clonotype. The rearrangement links TRBV7-9 to TRBJ2-2; a weak D match, TRBD2 (6 bases). Germline CDR1 reads SEHNR; CDR2 reads FQNEAQ (reference sequence). V was shortened by 6 bases and J by 0 bases, with 11 bases between the two germline ends. The CDR3 covers 15 residues. Written as DNA, the CDR3 is TGTGCCAGCAGGGTAGCGGACCCGAACACCGGGGAGCTGTTTTTT. Encoded protein: CASRVADPNTGELFF.

This clonotype was detected many times. The gene calls are TRBV10-3 and TRBJ1-1; the D gene is possibly TRBD1 (5 bases). The V gene's germline CDR1 is ENHRY and CDR2 SYGVKD. V lost 2 bases and J lost 1, with 14 bases in between. The CDR3 is 16 amino acids. The CDR3 is CAISEGGLRGNTEAFF. The DNA of the CDR3 is TGTGCCATCAGTGAGGGGGGTTTGCGCGGGAACACTGAAGCTTTCTTT.

Many counts were recorded for this clonotype. This sequence joins TRBV9 and TRBJ2-1; D uncertain. The germline V gene has CDR1 SGDLS and CDR2 YYNGEE. V was trimmed by 3 bases and J by 2 bases, leaving 15 bases between them. This CDR3 is 16 amino acids long. In DNA, the CDR3 is TGTGCCAGCAGCGCTGCTTCGTCTAGGCCCTACAATGAGCAGTTCTTC. Its translation is CASSAASSRPYNEQFF.

This clonotype was counted many times. The genes are TRBV25-1 and TRBJ1-5; D is uncertain. V lost 4 bases to trimming and J lost 3 bases, with 10 bases between them. The CDR3 length is 14 residues. Germline loops: CDR1 MGHDK, CDR2 SYGVNS. The CDR3, as DNA: TGTGCCAGCAGTGTTGGGTGGGCCAATCAGCCCCAGCATTTT. Residues: CASSVGWANQPQHF.

This clonotype occurred once. The chain employs TRBV7-3 and TRBJ2-2; D unclear. V was trimmed by 0 bases and J by 4 bases, leaving 9 bases between them. The CDR3 is 15 residues long. Germline CDR1 is SGHTA and CDR2 is FQGTGA. The CDR3 reads CASSLTPPGTGELFF. DNA for the CDR3: TGTGCCAGCAGCTTAACACCCCCCGGCACCGGGGAGCTGTTTTTT.

This clonotype was detected many times. This chain uses TRBV10-1 with TRBJ2-3; D tentatively fits TRBD1 or TRBD2 (6 bases each). Trimming removed 0 bases at V and 3 bases at J, with 10 bases between. The CDR3 contains 15 residues. Germline CDR1 WNHNN, CDR2 SYGVQD (reference sequence). CDR3 residues: CASSESGGPTDTQYF. The CDR3 DNA follows: TGCGCCAGCAGTGAGTCTGGGGGGCCGACAGATACGCAGTATTTT.

The V gene is TRBV12-3 or TRBV12-4, the J gene TRBJ2-7; weak D call: TRBD1 (6 bases). V was trimmed by 5 bases and J by 4 bases, leaving 9 bases between them. The CDR3 spans 12 residues. Written as DNA, the CDR3 is TGTGCCAGCAGTGGTAGGGGGTACGAGCAGTACTTC. This encodes CASSGRGYEQYF.

There are many counts of this clonotype. The rearrangement uses TRBV7-9 and TRBJ1-1, with 7 bases that match TRBD1. The CDR3 runs to 14 residues. V was pared by 5 bases and J by 5 bases, with 8 bases of the junction left unmatched. Per the germline V gene, CDR1 is SEHNR and CDR2 is FQNEAQ (reference sequence). The CDR3 DNA reads as TGTGCCAGCAGCGTAACAGGGGTAGAAACTGAAGCTTTCTTT. The encoded protein is CASSVTGVETEAFF.

This clonotype came up a few times. The chain employs TRBV6-2 or TRBV6-3 and TRBJ1-5, with D maybe TRBD1 (5 bases). V lost 0 bases to trimming and J lost 2 bases, with 14 bases between them. The germline gives CDR1 MNHEY, CDR2 SVGEGT. The CDR3 sequence is 17 residues long. Written as DNA, the CDR3 is TGTGCCAGCAGTTACTCGATGGGCCGGGACGGCAATCAGCCCCAGCATTTT. It encodes CASSYSMGRDGNQPQHF.

By its share, this clonotype is medium-sized. The V and J genes are TRBV29-1 and TRBJ1-1, with 8 bases matching TRBD1. The CDR3 totals 12 residues. Germline V gene lookup returns CDR1 SQVTM and CDR2 ANQGSEA. J lost 4 bases, V lost 4 bases, and 2 bases had no gene match. The CDR3: CSVATGGTEAFF. CDR3 coding DNA: TGCAGCGTTGCAACAGGGGGCACTGAAGCTTTCTTT.

This clonotype was recorded a few times. The chain is built from TRBV10-3 and TRBJ2-1, with unresolved D. Trimming cost V 4 bases and J 3 bases, with 7 bases left between them. The CDR3 sequence is 13 residues long. Looked up from germline, CDR1 is ENHRY and CDR2 is SYGVKD. The CDR3 is CAISGGIYNEQFF. The CDR3 DNA reads TGTGCCATCAGTGGTGGAATCTACAATGAGCAGTTCTTC.

This clonotype was recorded at least ten times. The V and J genes are TRBV12-3 or TRBV12-4 and TRBJ2-2; 9 nucleotides match TRBD1. The V segment lost 5 bases and the J segment 3 bases; nucleotides outside the gene matches: 4. The length of the CDR3 is 15 residues. CDR3 region: CASSLRQGDTGELFF. The DNA for the CDR3 is TGTGCCAGCAGTCTAAGACAGGGGGACACCGGGGAGCTGTTTTTT.